This entry features one T cell receptor (beta chain) sequence. The CDR3 is 14 residues long. Between the trimmed V and J ends, which lost 5 bases and 3 bases, there was a span of 11 bases. This entry is derived from a study of identical twins. All of the donors were Caucasians in good health. After template switching added a universal primer site, the resulting cDNA carried unique molecular identifiers. TCRdb re-derived calls from the 5' RACE reads in MiXCR, one entry per CDR3 protein. The table records around 1.7 million distinct CDR3 sequences, about 32% of them present only once. Sequencing was performed on cord blood. This receptor was taken from a newborn girl in good health. The rearrangement links TRBV12-3 or TRBV12-4 to TRBJ1-5, with no clear D. CDR3: CASSKSEDNQPQHF. DNA for the CDR3: TGTGCCAGCAGTAAGTCCGAGGACAATCAGCCCCAGCATTTT.